Listed below are T cell receptor beta chains from one sample, sequenced in a study of blood T cell repertoires in COVID-19. Assay: immunoSEQ multiplex PCR; the TCRdb copy retains only in-frame clones and omits some. This sample yields roughly 110,000 clones, of which 76% are seen a single time; more than 5% belongs to the top ten. The specimen sequenced was peripheral blood. The receptors come from a man at least 80 years old with COVID-19, enrolled during active disease. Each CDR3 is given with its conserved first and last residue. D genes are given only for firm matches. Clone size is given for some rows only: seen once, a few or many times, or a class if the clone is expanded.

abundance	len	v_gene	d_gene	j_gene	CDR3aa	CDR3nt
-	18	TRBV11-3	TRBD1	TRBJ2-3	CASSLSHSGTGGTDTQYF	TGTGCCAGCAGCTTATCGCACTCCGGGACAGGGGGAACAGATACGCAGTATTTT
-	16	TRBV5-4	-	TRBJ1-4	CASSWGSGTTREKLFF	TGTGCCAGCAGCTGGGGTTCTGGGACAACCCGAGAAAAACTGTTTTTT
-	14	TRBV5-1	-	TRBJ2-7	CASSLTGYGYEQYF	TGCGCCAGCAGCTTGACAGGGTACGGGTACGAGCAGTACTTC
-	16	TRBV21-1	-	TRBJ1-4	CASSKDRVATNEKLFF	TGTGCCAGCAGCAAAGACCGAGTTGCAACTAATGAAAAACTGTTTTTT
-	12	TRBV5-6	-	TRBJ2-5	CASRTGRETQYF	TGTGCCAGCAGGACAGGGAGGGAGACCCAGTACTTC
-	15	TRBV19	TRBD1	TRBJ2-5	CASSWDSRIRGTQYF	TGTGCCAGTAGCTGGGACAGCCGTATAAGGGGGACCCAGTACTTC
-	13	TRBV2	TRBD1	TRBJ2-7	CASSGQGGYEQYF	TGTGCCAGCAGCGGACAGGGGGGCTACGAGCAGTACTTC
few	12	TRBV3-1/TRBV3-2	-	TRBJ1-1	CASSQGALGAFF	TGTGCCAGCAGCCAGGGAGCGCTGGGGGCTTTCTTT
-	12	TRBV28	-	TRBJ1-2	CATVRDIQGYTF	TGTGCCACCGTCCGGGACATTCAAGGCTACACCTTC
-	14	TRBV10-3	TRBD2	TRBJ2-1	CATGGTSGRGEQFF	TGTGCCACAGGGGGGACTAGCGGGAGAGGTGAGCAGTTCTTC
few	15	TRBV7-2	TRBD1	TRBJ1-6	CASFIGGQGNSPLHF	TGTGCCAGCTTCATAGGGGGACAGGGAAATTCACCCCTCCACTTT
-	15	TRBV5-1	-	TRBJ1-6	CASSGDGGGHSPLHF	TGCGCCAGCAGCGGTGACGGGGGTGGGCATTCACCCCTCCACTTT
-	14	TRBV19	TRBD1	TRBJ1-4	CASSGTGGDEKLFF	TGTGCCAGTAGCGGTACAGGGGGAGACGAAAAACTGTTTTTT
few	15	TRBV6-2/TRBV6-3	-	TRBJ2-1	CASSAGVNELDEQFF	TGTGCCAGCAGCGCAGGGGTCAACGAATTAGATGAGCAGTTCTTC
-	13	TRBV5-1	-	TRBJ1-4	CASSVVGAEKLFF	TGCGCCAGCAGCGTGGTTGGGGCTGAAAAACTGTTTTTT
-	16	TRBV28	TRBD1	TRBJ1-6	CASSSLTGDYNSPLHF	TGTGCCAGCAGTTCTTTGACAGGGGACTATAATTCACCCCTCCACTTT